The following is a TCR beta chain sequence with its context. What this receptor recognizes is not known. Qualities for individual bases were not recorded, and no much larger clone is one base off. The entry originates in a study of shared clonotypes between healthy human individuals (TCRdb year 2020). In the study overall: The cohort included three men and a couple of women between 18 and 49 years of age. For each donor, three plates each were used for CD4 naive and CD4 memory, two plates were used for CD8 naive, and one plate was used for CD8 memory. To estimate repertoire size and how much clonotypes are shared between individuals, the study performed deep sequencing of blood TCR repertoires from roughly five healthy adults. To increase sequencing depth and limit assay-specific biases, different laboratories used diverse techniques to prepare libraries and sequence TCR repertoires. Each donor's leukapheresis produced roughly between about 0.8 and 8.9 billion PBMCs.

The donors were healthy, HIV-negative adults with no recently reported acute infections or vaccinations. Every donor was a Caucasian adult residing in Nashville, Tennessee, USA. CD4+ T cells were enriched through magnetic negative selection, after which naive cells were positively selected on CD45RA and the remaining negative fraction served as the memory subset. Blood was obtained by leukapheresis, after which PBMCs were separated by Ficoll-Histopaque density gradient centrifugation and cryopreserved in liquid nitrogen vapor phase. Analytical flow cytometry was used to check the purity and quantity of each magnetically sorted T cell population. From each sorted fraction, genomic DNA was isolated and quantified by UV absorbance on a Nanodrop 2000c. The CDR3 holds 16 amino acids from the cysteine to the phenylalanine. The only DNA kept is the CDR3, 48 bases in frame from the first base. Trimming leaves V shorter by 5 bases and J shorter by 3 bases, with the junction holding 8 bases beyond the gene matches. The germline V gene yields SGHTA for CDR1 and FQGNSA for CDR2.

Using the deep immunoSEQ assay, multiplex PCR amplified TCR CDR3 regions from genomic DNA. Extracted genomic DNA from each cell subset was distributed evenly across all wells of several immunoSEQ 96-well plates, and each plate was treated as a replicate. For sorted subsets, approximately 210 ng genomic DNA, equal to tens of thousands of T cell genomes, was loaded into each replicate PCR. The purified libraries were quantified using a Qubit 3.0 fluorometer, sized with a Bioanalyzer 2100, and then quantified again using the KAPA Library Quantification kit. Each immunoSEQ 96-well plate was sequenced on its own single-read 150-cycle Illumina NextSeq 550 flow cell. The authors' pipeline ran thus. Because the immunoSEQ output included only junctional sequences and no quality scores, the filtering could not be the same as the filtering used for full-length reads. Sequences were annotated with PyIR, a Python wrapper for IgBLAST v1.9, using IMGT germline references to assign V/J genes and CDR3. Reads were removed for weak V/J assignments (E-value above 1e-6), missing CDR3, stop codons, out-of-frame junctions, or ambiguous translated residues. A V3J clonotype was defined by an identical inferred V gene, J gene, and CDR3 amino acid sequence. The percentage overlap between two repertoires was calculated by dividing the number of shared unique clonotypes by the size of the smaller repertoire. Richness of each repertoire was evaluated using RTK rarefaction, the Chao1 estimator, and Recon v2.1 estimates of unobserved clonotypes. Generation probabilities for all TCRbeta clonotypes obtained by the gDNA method from several donors were computed using OLGA. As stored in TCRdb, this immuneACCESS dataset retains in-frame rearrangements with V and J assigned. A fraction of the clones does not appear; measured against another copy, unresolved V genes explain less than half of the discrepancy, and the remainder lacks a known reason. That table is the source of V, J and clone size, and D and trimming were worked out from the DNA. This sample holds around 510,000 clones; around 95% were observed only once. The ten largest clones add up to around 0.067% of the sample.

Study-wide conclusions, independent of this receptor: Across a handful of donors, approximately 5% of naive CD4, around 3.5% of naive CD8, approximately 2.5% of memory CD4, and approximately 0.4% of memory CD8 clonotypes were shared. Naive subsets generally had larger estimated clonotype richness than memory subsets did. Pairwise subsampling led to the expectation that sequencing depth would affect the degree of clonotype sharing among donors. Higher generation probabilities were observed for clonotypes shared by all four sorted-subset donors than for non-shared clonotypes. Incomplete sequencing was indicated by rarefaction of sorted-subset datasets, despite the large sequencing depth. Only blood was sampled, and tissue TCR repertoires likely differ from those in blood. The small number of donors limited the genetic and exposure-history diversity represented.

This receptor was obtained from a woman younger than 45 in good health. The sequence links TRBV7-2 to TRBJ2-7; TRBD2 aligns with 12 central bases. Source material: naive CD4+ T cells sorted from blood. The meaning of the sample's cell subset or site label: CD45RA+ positively selected. CDR3 sequence: CASSTSTSGSGYEQYF. The DNA is as follows: TGTGCCAGCAGCACGTCGACTAGCGGGAGTGGCTACGAGCAGTACTTC. Extended through the reference TRBV7-2 and TRBJ2-7 proteins, this CDR3 yields the full variable domain: GAGVSQSPSNKVTEKGKDVELRCDPISGHTALYWYRQSLGQGLEFLIYFQGNSAPDKSGLPSDRFSAERTGGSVSTLTIQRTQQEDSAVYLCASSTSTSGSGYEQYFGPGTRLTVT.